This T cell receptor (beta chain) was documented in a study of blood T cells in healthy people across ages. There are 15 residues in the CDR3. Germline V gives CDR1 SGHRS, CDR2 YFSETQ. With a J-beta primer mix and a sample-barcoded 5' primer, a second PCR ran roughly 6 to 11 cycles. MiXCR was run by TCRdb on the 5' RACE reads, yielding one entry per CDR3 protein. The sample has some 1.4 million distinct CDR3 sequences, around 39% seen once. Specimen: blood. The receptor was isolated from a woman younger than 30 in good health. The chain is built from TRBV5-1 and TRBJ2-1; a weak D match, TRBD2 (6 bases). The assigned J gene may be wrong: the sequence end matches TRBJ2-7 better. The CDR3 DNA is TGCGCCAGCAGCCGAACCTCTGAATTCGGGGGCGAGCAGTACTTC. This translates into CASSRTSEFGGEQYF.